These T cell receptor beta chains were read from a single sample in a study of T cell repertoires in cytomegalovirus infection. MiXCR, applied by TCRdb to the reads, yields one record per CDR3 protein. This table has some 680,000 distinct CDR3 sequences, roughly a third appearing once. The sequenced sample was PBMCs. All receptors come from a human donor in good health (CMV status not recorded). Some clones in this sample may be carry-over from other donors' samples. CDR3s leave out the opening cysteine and the closing phenylalanine or tryptophan.

CDR3aa,len,v_gene,j_gene
SVELTGIVYNEQF,13,TRBV29-1,TRBJ2-1
ASSPSGGAVADTQY,14,TRBV27,TRBJ2-3
ASSLRQTGGGNEQF,14,TRBV13,TRBJ2-1
ASSPRQGARTEAF,13,TRBV11-1,TRBJ1-1
ASRPGWRGYDTQY,13,TRBV12-3/TRBV12-4,TRBJ2-3
ASSETGGWNYGYT,13,TRBV6-1,TRBJ1-2
ASSPGQYTEAF,11,TRBV28,TRBJ1-1
ASSSDWKETQY,11,TRBV11-2,TRBJ2-5
ASSPEGDLRIYEQF,14,TRBV28,TRBJ2-1
ASSLSGGWETQY,12,TRBV7-8,TRBJ2-5
ASSERSGQGNTIY,13,TRBV2,TRBJ1-3
ASSLDMSPRGNGYT,14,TRBV7-2,TRBJ1-2
ASSPGTSGGGETQH,14,TRBV12-3/TRBV12-4,TRBJ2-5
ASSQDLFLGYEQF,13,TRBV4-1,TRBJ2-1
ASRDDCWFVRMRMNTEAF,18,TRBV6-4,TRBJ1-1
ASSLGVNSQY,10,TRBV12-3/TRBV12-4,TRBJ2-4
ASSLMAGIAGVPGELF,16,TRBV7-2,TRBJ2-2
ATSRGRLGQGWRDTQY,16,TRBV15,TRBJ2-3
ASSLSPPGTGLRGSYEQY,18,TRBV27,TRBJ2-7
SSAHIGSGVGKETQY,15,TRBV20-1,TRBJ2-5
ASNRAGGIFEQY,12,TRBV12-3/TRBV12-4,TRBJ2-7
ASSEARPGELF,11,TRBV2,TRBJ2-2
ASSEKREWDRVYNEQF,16,TRBV25-1,TRBJ2-1
ASSIAHGGEAF,11,TRBV19,TRBJ1-1
ASSQGTGYLAGNTIY,15,TRBV7-2,TRBJ1-3
ASSWSINQPQH,11,TRBV28,TRBJ1-5
SASTGGYEKLF,11,TRBV20-1,TRBJ1-4
ATIPGLRQETQY,12,TRBV10-2,TRBJ2-5